This T cell receptor beta chain was sequenced during a study of T cell responses to AZD1222 COVID-19 vaccine. On the study more broadly: Second doses at about 4 or about 12 weeks were pooled. Study conclusions and caveats: Reports say nearly half of spike-specific TCRs go after unmutated variant regions.

The CDR3 covers 14 residues. CDR1 and CDR2 from the germline V gene are SGHDT and YYEEEE. V lost 5 bases and J lost 2, with 11 bases in between. The assay was immunoSEQ multiplex PCR, and TCRdb's table has in-frame clones only and misses some. The data hold about 130,000 clones, with 93% observed a single time. Notes on this clone: Its antigen is still unknown.

The input for sequencing was peripheral blood, taken on day 0 of AZD1222 vaccination. This rearrangement joins TRBV5-6 to TRBJ1-5, with D possibly TRBD1 on 5 matching bases. This receptor was identified in an adult in good health. The CDR3 bases are TGTGCCAGCAGGGACTGGGGGGGCAATCAGCCCCAGCATTTT. Its translation: CASRDWGGNQPQHF.